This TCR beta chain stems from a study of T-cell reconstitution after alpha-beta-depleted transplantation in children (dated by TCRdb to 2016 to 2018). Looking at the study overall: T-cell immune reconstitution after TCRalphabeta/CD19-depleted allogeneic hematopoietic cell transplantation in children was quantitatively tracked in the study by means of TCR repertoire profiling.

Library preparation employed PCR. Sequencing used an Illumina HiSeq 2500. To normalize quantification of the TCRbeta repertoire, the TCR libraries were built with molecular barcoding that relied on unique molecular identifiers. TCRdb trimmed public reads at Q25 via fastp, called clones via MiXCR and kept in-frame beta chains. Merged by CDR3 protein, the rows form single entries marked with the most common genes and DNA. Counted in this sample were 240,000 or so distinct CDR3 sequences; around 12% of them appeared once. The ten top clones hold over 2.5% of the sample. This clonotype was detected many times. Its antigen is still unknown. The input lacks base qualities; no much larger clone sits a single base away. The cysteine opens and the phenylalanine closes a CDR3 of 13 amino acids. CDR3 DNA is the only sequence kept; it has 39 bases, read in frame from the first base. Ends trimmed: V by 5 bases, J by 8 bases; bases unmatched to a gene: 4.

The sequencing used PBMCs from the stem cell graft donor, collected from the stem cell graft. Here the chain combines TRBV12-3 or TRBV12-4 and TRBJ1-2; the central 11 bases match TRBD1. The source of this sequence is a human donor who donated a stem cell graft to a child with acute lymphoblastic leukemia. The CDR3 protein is CASSGQGAQGYTF. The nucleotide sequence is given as TGTGCCAGCAGTGGACAGGGGGCGCAAGGCTACACCTTC.